One sample yielded the 8 T cell receptor beta chains listed below, sequenced in a study of blood T cell repertoires in COVID-19. Assay: immunoSEQ multiplex PCR; the TCRdb copy retains only in-frame clones and omits some. The data contain roughly 180,000 clones, about 85% of them singletons. Material: peripheral blood. These receptors came from a man aged 18 to 30 with acute or convalescent COVID-19.

The V gene is TRBV10-2, the J gene TRBJ1-4; D is unclear. In germline, CDR1 is WSHSY, CDR2 SAAADI. Trimming cost V 3 bases and J 8 bases, with 10 bases left between them. The CDR3 extends over 13 amino acids. The DNA for the CDR3 is TGCGCCAGCAGTGAACCCAGGCTGGAAAAACTGTTTTTT. As protein: CASSEPRLEKLFF.

The chain carries TRBV10-2 and TRBJ1-6; tentative D call: TRBD1 (5 bases). Looked up from germline, CDR1 is WSHSY and CDR2 is SAAADI. The CDR3 extends over 17 amino acids. V lost 0 bases and J lost 11, with 20 bases in between. The CDR3 here is CASSESRDRFHSTPLHF. The CDR3, as DNA: TGCGCCAGCAGTGAGTCTCGTGACAGATTCCATTCGACACCCCTCCACTTT.

The J gene is TRBJ2-2, the V gene TRBV7-9; TRBD1 matches 7 bases. Germline assignment: CDR1 SEHNR and CDR2 FQNEAQ (reference sequence). The CDR3 consists of 12 residues. V was pared by 6 bases and J by 6 bases, with 1 base of the junction left unmatched. The CDR3 sequence: CASRTGAGELFF. CDR3 nucleotides: TGTGCCAGCAGAACAGGGGCCGGGGAGCTGTTTTTT. Full variable domain (remainder filled in from reference TRBV7-9 and TRBJ2-2): DTGVSQNPRHKITKRGQNVTFRCDPISEHNRLYWYRQTLGQGPEFLTYFQNEAQLEKSRLLSDRFSAERPKGSFSTLEIQRTEQGDSAMYLCASRTGAGELFFGEGSRLTVL.

The chain couples TRBV29-1 to TRBJ1-2; 10 bases line up with TRBD1. The CDR3 totals 12 residues. The germline V gene has CDR1 SQVTM and CDR2 ANQGSEA. Trimming took 7 bases from V and 8 from J; bases not matched to a gene: 7. CDR3 amino acids: CSADRGRLGYTF. CDR3 DNA: TGCAGCGCGGACAGGGGGAGGCTGGGCTACACCTTC.

This clone was seen once. The rearrangement links TRBV10-2 to TRBJ1-5; D unclear. Germline CDR1 is WSHSY and CDR2 is SAAADI. This CDR3 is built from 15 residues. With 7 bases removed from V and 0 bases from J, the gap between germline ends came to 13 bases. CDR3 DNA: TGCGCCAGCACCCCACTAGAACTTAGCAATCAGCCCCAGCATTTT. Its translation is CASTPLELSNQPQHF.

CDR3 DNA: TGTGCCAGCAGGGACAGCCCACCCCTCCACTTT. It is translated as CASRDSPPLHF. J is TRBJ1-6 and V is TRBV2; the D gene is possibly TRBD1 (6 bases). V was cut by 6 bases and J by 11 bases, with 8 bases left in between. Germline CDR1 is SNHLY and CDR2 is FYNNEI. This CDR3 is 11 amino acids long.

The chain uses TRBV12-5 and TRBJ1-1; D is ambiguous. Germline CDR1 is LGHNT and CDR2 is FRNRAP. The CDR3 consists of 16 residues. The V end lost 0 bases, the J end lost 6 bases, and 17 bases lay between the germline ends. The CDR3: CASGLVLVRRAAEAFF. CDR3 coding DNA: TGTGCTAGTGGTTTGGTACTAGTCAGGCGGGCAGCTGAAGCTTTCTTT. Together with reference TRBV12-5 and TRBJ1-1, the CDR3 gives the full variable domain: DARVTQTPRHKVTEMGQEVTMRCQPILGHNTVFWYRQTMMQGLELLAYFRNRAPLDDSGMPKDRFSAEMPDATLATLKIQPSEPRDSAVYFCASGLVLVRRAAEAFFGQGTRLTVV.

This clone was observed a few times. The V and J genes are TRBV2 and TRBJ1-6, with 7 positions matching TRBD1. V shed 5 bases, J shed 0 bases, and the junction held 10 bases outside the gene matches. The CDR3 has 18 amino acids. The germline V gene encodes CDR1 SNHLY and CDR2 FYNNEI. CDR3 in amino acids: CASSPPVTGSSYNSPLHF. Written as DNA, the CDR3 is TGTGCCAGCAGTCCCCCAGTGACAGGGAGCTCCTATAATTCACCCCTCCACTTT.